This T cell receptor beta chain was identified in a study of cytotoxic CD8 clonotypes in ibrutinib-treated CLL (dated by TCRdb to the early 2020s). As for the study more broadly: In this cohort, more than 14 patients were treatment-naive and approximately 10 were relapsed/refractory, while roughly 18 had unmutated IGHV. All remission and progressive disease samples were collected while patients were still receiving ibrutinib. Partial responses were observed in some 24 patients and complete responses in 2; after a median follow-up of roughly 72 months, remission was maintained in 15 or so patients and progression was observed in approximately twelve. An average of about 260,000 productive templates and tens of thousands of productive rearrangements was obtained per sample. Cryopreserved peripheral blood mononuclear cells were obtained before treatment, at response, and at either sustained remission or disease progression. The response samples were drawn at a median of approximately 11 months into treatment, with a range of about 6 to 40 months. Longitudinal samples were obtainable from about 30% of the roughly 86 participants in the trial. What the study reported, not specific to this receptor: An increase in clonality was observed at ibrutinib response, with clonality remaining stable during sustained remission and falling back toward baseline at progression. At baseline, clonality was higher than in age-matched healthy donors and showed a strong correlation with circulating CD8+ T-cell counts. Sustained-remission and progressing patients did not have matched sampling times, and lymph node repertoires were not examined. Public clonotypes were rare and either shrank or stayed stable during treatment, and the rise in clonality at ibrutinib response reflected expansion of private clonotypes.

The CDR1 and CDR2 encoded by the germline V gene (reference sequence) are LNHDA and SQIVND. The CDR3 covers 14 residues, taking in both the cysteine and the phenylalanine. Of all the DNA, just the CDR3 is kept, 42 bases in frame from base 1. Trimming removed 5 bases from V and 2 bases from J, leaving 12 bases between the germline ends. The goal of deep resolution MiSeq sequencing was a depth between 1 in 1 million and 1 in 200,000 T cells, and coverage averaged 10x per clonotype. The immunoSEQ hsTCRB Kit was used to generate TCR beta libraries. Per the authors' processing: The data were analyzed with ImmunoSEQ Analyzer and ImmunoSEQ Data Assistant, and V, D and J gene assignments followed IMGT definitions. Clonality was computed as one minus normalized Shannon entropy of productive rearrangement frequencies, ranging from 0 to 1. Public clonotype analysis was restricted to overrepresented clonotypes comprising at least 0.05% of each patient's repertoire. Some 14 age-matched healthy donor repertoires from immuneACCESS served as clonality controls. The immuneACCESS repertoire file appears here via TCRdb, limited to in-frame rearrangements. These files lack a portion of the clones; in checked studies, under half of the deficit traces to unresolved V genes, and the cause of the others is not known. V and J calls and clone size are as listed in that table; D and trimming were resolved from the DNA. In all, the sample holds tens of thousands of clones, and 65% to 70% of those were seen once. 6% to 8% of the sample goes to the ten largest clones.

In its sample, this clone was seen a few times. It lacks a known antigen. Base qualities are not recorded, but no much larger clone differs from it by a single base. Reading the label with the study, this specimen's time point is: progressive disease on ibrutinib. For TCR beta library preparation, about 2 micrograms of genomic DNA were isolated from cryopreserved PBMCs. Longitudinal blood samples from CLL patients receiving ibrutinib monotherapy were subjected to high-throughput TCR beta sequencing. The patients were enrolled in a single-center, open-label phase 2 trial of ibrutinib monotherapy. This TCR was sampled from a human donor with chronic lymphocytic leukemia. The specimen comprised PBMCs, sampled at disease progression, from a patient treated with ibrutinib. This sequence uses TRBV19 and TRBJ1-1, with TRBD1 tentatively as D gene (5 bases match). The base sequence is TGTGCCAGTAGTCCGGACACCTATAACACTGAAGCTTTCTTT. This encodes CASSPDTYNTEAFF.